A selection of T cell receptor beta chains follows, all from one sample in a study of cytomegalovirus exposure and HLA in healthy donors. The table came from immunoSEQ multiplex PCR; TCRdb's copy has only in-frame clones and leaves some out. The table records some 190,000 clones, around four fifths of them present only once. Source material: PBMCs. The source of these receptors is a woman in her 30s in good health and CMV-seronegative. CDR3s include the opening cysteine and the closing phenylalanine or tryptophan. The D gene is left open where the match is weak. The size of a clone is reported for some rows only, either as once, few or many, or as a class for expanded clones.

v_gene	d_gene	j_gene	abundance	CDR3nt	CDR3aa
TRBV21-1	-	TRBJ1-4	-	TGTGCCAGCAGCGGGCTCTCAGGGGGCAAGGGAAAACTGTTTTTT	CASSGLSGGKGKLFF
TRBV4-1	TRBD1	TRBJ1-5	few	TGCGCCAGCAGCCAAGAGCTTGGAGGACAGGATCTCCAGCATTTT	CASSQELGGQDLQHF
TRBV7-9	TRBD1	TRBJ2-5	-	TGTGCCAGCACCCCGACAGGGGGCGAGGGAGAGACCCAGTACTTC	CASTPTGGEGETQYF
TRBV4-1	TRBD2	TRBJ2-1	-	TGCGCCAGCAGCCAAGATTTGGGACTAGCGGGGAGGAATGAGCAGTTCTTC	CASSQDLGLAGRNEQFF
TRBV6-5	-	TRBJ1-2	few	TGTGCCAGCAGTTCCCTGGTTGGGAGCGGCTACACCTTC	CASSSLVGSGYTF
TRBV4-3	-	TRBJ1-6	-	TGCGCCAGCAGCCCAAACAGCGGTTTTCGATCACCCCTCCACTTT	CASSPNSGFRSPLHF
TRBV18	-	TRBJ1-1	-	TGTGCCAGCTCACCACCGTCCGGGATGAACACTGAAGCTTTCTTT	CASSPPSGMNTEAFF
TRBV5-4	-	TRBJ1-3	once	TGTGCCAGCAGCTCAACAGGGCGGGGAAACACCATATATTTT	CASSSTGRGNTIYF
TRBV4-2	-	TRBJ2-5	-	TGTGCCAGCAGCCAAGAGGCAGGGTCCCAAGAGACCCAGTACTTC	CASSQEAGSQETQYF
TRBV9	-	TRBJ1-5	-	TGTGCCAGCAGCGTAGCGGGGTATGGCAATCAGCCCCAGCATTTT	CASSVAGYGNQPQHF
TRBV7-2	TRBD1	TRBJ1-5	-	TGTGCCAGCAGTCCTTTCTGGGGACAGGGAAATCAGCCCCAGCATTTT	CASSPFWGQGNQPQHF
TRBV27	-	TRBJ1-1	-	TGTGCCAGCAGTTGGTCCAGGAACACTGAAGCTTTCTTT	CASSWSRNTEAFF
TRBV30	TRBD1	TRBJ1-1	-	TGTGCCTGGAGGCCGGGACAGTTGAACACTGAAGCTTTCTTT	CAWRPGQLNTEAFF
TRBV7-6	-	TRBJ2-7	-	TGTGCCAGCAGCTTAGGTCCTCTGGGCGGGAACTACGAGCAGTACTTC	CASSLGPLGGNYEQYF
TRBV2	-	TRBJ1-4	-	TGTGCCAGCAGTGAAGACAGGGCTAATGAAAAACTGTTTTTT	CASSEDRANEKLFF
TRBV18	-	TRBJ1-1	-	TGTGCCAGCTCAGCGAGATCGACAGTTGGTGAAGCTTTCTTT	CASSARSTVGEAFF
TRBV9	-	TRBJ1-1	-	TGTGCCAGCAGCGTAGTTGGGACTGCGAACACTGAAGCTTTCTTT	CASSVVGTANTEAFF
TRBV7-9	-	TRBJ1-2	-	TGTTCATGGGGGGATGGCTACACCTTC	CSWGDGYTF
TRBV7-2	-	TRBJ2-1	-	TGTGCCAGCAGCCAGAGGTGGGGGGATGAGCAGTTCTTC	CASSQRWGDEQFF
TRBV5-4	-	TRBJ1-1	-	TGTGCCAGCACCTTTGATGGAAGGGGGTCGAACACTGAAGCTTTCTTT	CASTFDGRGSNTEAFF
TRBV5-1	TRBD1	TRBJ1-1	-	TGCGCCAGCACCGGGACAGGGAGGAGGGGGGGATTT	CASTGTGRRGGF
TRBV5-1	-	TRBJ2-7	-	TGCGCCAGCAGCTTATCGGCAGGGGTTGGGCAGTACTTC	CASSLSAGVGQYF
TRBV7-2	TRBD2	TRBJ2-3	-	TGTGCCAGCATACGAGCGGGGCCTAGCACAGATACGCAGTATTTT	CASIRAGPSTDTQYF
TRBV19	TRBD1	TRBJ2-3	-	TGTGCCAGTAGTATCAGCGGACAGGGGGGGAGCACAGATACGCAGTATTTT	CASSISGQGGSTDTQYF
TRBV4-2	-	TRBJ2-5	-	TGTGCCAGCAGCCAAGGCAGGGCCCCAGAGACCCAGTACTTC	CASSQGRAPETQYF
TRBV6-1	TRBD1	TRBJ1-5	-	TGTGCCAGCAGTGACAGGGGGCTATCGAATCAGCCCCAGCATTTT	CASSDRGLSNQPQHF
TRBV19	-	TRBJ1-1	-	TGTGCCACTAGAACAGAAAACACTGAAGCTTTCTTT	CATRTENTEAFF
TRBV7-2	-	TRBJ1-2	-	TGTGCCAGCAGCTTTTTGGGTACAGCTGTCCAGGACTATGGCTACACCTTC	CASSFLGTAVQDYGYTF
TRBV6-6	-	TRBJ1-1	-	TGTGCCAGCACCCCTCAGCCAGGATTGAACACTGAAGCTTTCTTT	CASTPQPGLNTEAFF
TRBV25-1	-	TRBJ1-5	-	TGTGCCAGCAGTGAGTTCCGCCAGAATCAGCCCCAGCATTTT	CASSEFRQNQPQHF
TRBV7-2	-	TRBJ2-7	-	TGTGCCAGCAGCTTAGCGCCTAGATACGAGCAGTACTTC	CASSLAPRYEQYF
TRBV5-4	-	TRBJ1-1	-	TGTGCCAGCAGCTTGGTCGGGATGAACACTGAAGCTTTCTTT	CASSLVGMNTEAFF
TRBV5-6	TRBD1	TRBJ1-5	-	TGTGCCAGCAGCCTTCAGGGGGCCGGCAATCAGCCCCAGCATTTT	CASSLQGAGNQPQHF
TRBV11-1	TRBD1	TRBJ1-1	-	TGTGCCAGCAGCTTAGGGACAGGGGTGAACACTGAAGCTTTCTTT	CASSLGTGVNTEAFF
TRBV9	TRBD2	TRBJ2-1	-	TGTGCCAGCAGCGTCAGCGGGGGAGGAAACAATGAGCAGTTCTTC	CASSVSGGGNNEQFF
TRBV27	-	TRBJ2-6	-	TGTGCCAGCAGTCCGCAGGGGGCCAACGTCCTGACTTTC	CASSPQGANVLTF
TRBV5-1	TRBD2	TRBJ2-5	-	TGCGCCAGCAGCTTGAGCTCGGGGGGCCAAGAGACCCAGTACTTC	CASSLSSGGQETQYF
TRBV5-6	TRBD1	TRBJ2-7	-	TGTGCCAGCAGCTTGAACCGGGGGACAGGGGTCTACGAGCAGTACTTC	CASSLNRGTGVYEQYF
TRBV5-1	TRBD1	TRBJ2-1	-	TGCGCCAGCAGCTCCAACCCAGGGGGCTCGTACAATGAGCAGTTCTTC	CASSSNPGGSYNEQFF
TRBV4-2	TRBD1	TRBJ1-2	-	TGTGCCAGCAGCCAAGTTAAGGGACAGGGGGCGGGTCCATATGGCTACACCTTC	CASSQVKGQGAGPYGYTF
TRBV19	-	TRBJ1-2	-	TGTGCCAGTAGTCTCCAGAGACAGGCGTATGGCTACACCTTC	CASSLQRQAYGYTF
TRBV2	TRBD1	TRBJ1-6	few	TGTGCCAGCAGTCGGGACAGGGGAGGGTATAATTCACCCCTCCACTTT	CASSRDRGGYNSPLHF
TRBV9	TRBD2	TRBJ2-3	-	TGTGCCAGCAGCCTAGGACTAGCGGGGGGGCGGGCGAGCACAGATACGCAGTATTTT	CASSLGLAGGRASTDTQYF
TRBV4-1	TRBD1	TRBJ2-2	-	TGCGCCAGCAGCCAAGACCCCTGGACAGGGAACACCGGGGAGCTGTTTTTT	CASSQDPWTGNTGELFF
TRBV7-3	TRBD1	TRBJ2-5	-	TGTGCCAGCAGCTTATCATCGGGACAGGGAGGGGAGACCCAGTACTTC	CASSLSSGQGGETQYF
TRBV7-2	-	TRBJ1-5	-	TGTGCCAGCAGCTTAGATGGCAGATCATATAGCAATCAGCCCCAGCATTTT	CASSLDGRSYSNQPQHF
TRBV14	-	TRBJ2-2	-	TGTGCCAGCAGCCAAGATCAGGCGGGGTACACCGGGGAGCTGTTTTTT	CASSQDQAGYTGELFF
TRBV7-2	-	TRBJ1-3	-	TGTGCCAGCATTTTACCCACAGCTGGAAACACCATATATTTT	CASILPTAGNTIYF
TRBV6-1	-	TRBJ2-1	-	TGTGCCAGCAGTGGGACTGGGTCGGGGTATGAGCAGTTCTTC	CASSGTGSGYEQFF
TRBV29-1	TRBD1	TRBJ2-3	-	TGCAGCGGGACCGGACAGGGACCCACAGATACGCAGTATTTT	CSGTGQGPTDTQYF
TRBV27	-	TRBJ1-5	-	TGTGCCAGCAGGCCCGGCGGTAGCAATCAGCCCCAGCATTTT	CASRPGGSNQPQHF
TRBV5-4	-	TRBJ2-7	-	TGTGCCAGCAGCTTTAGCGTATCCTACGAGCAGTACTTC	CASSFSVSYEQYF
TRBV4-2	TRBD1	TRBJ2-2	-	TGTGCCAGCAGCCAAGACGGGACAGCGAACACCGGGGAGCTGTTTTTT	CASSQDGTANTGELFF
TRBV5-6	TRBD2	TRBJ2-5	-	TGTGCCAGCAGCTTGGATTGGGCTAGCGGGGGGCCGACACAAGAGACCCAGTACTTC	CASSLDWASGGPTQETQYF
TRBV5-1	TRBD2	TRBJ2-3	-	TGCGCCAGCAGCTTTGGACTAGACACAGATACGCAGTATTTT	CASSFGLDTDTQYF
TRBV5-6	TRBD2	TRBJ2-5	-	TGTGCCAGCAGCTTGGTACTAGCGGGGGGGCAGACCCAGTACTTC	CASSLVLAGGQTQYF
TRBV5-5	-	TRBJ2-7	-	TGTGCCAGCAGCTTGACGGCAGGGGTCGCCTACGAGCAGTACTTC	CASSLTAGVAYEQYF